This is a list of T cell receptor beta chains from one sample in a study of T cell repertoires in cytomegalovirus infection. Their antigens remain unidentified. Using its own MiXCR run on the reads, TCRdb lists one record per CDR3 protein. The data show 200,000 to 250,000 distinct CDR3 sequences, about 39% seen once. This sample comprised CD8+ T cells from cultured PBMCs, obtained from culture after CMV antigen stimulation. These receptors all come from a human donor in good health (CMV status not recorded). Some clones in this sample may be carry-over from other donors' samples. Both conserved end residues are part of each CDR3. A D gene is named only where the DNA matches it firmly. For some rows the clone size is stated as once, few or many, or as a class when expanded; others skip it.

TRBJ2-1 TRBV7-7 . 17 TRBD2 CASSPTSGRAAGNEQFF TGTGCTAGCAGCCCGACTAGCGGGAGGGCCGCGGGTAATGAGCAGTTCTTC
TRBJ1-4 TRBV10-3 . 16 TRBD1 CATIRGQAEANEKLFF TGTGCCACGATTCGTGGACAGGCTGAGGCTAATGAAAAACTGTTTTTT
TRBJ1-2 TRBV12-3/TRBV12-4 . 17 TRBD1 CASSPRDRDLSSYGYTF TGTGCCAGCAGTCCCCGGGACAGGGACCTTAGTAGCTATGGCTACACCTTC
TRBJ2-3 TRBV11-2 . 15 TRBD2 CARSSRTSGQDTQYF TGTGCCAGAAGTTCCCGGACTAGCGGTCAGGATACGCAGTATTTT
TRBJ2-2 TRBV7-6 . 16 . CASSSLGQGDTGELFF TGTGCCAGCAGCTCCCTCGGTCAGGGAGACACCGGGGAGCTGTTTTTT
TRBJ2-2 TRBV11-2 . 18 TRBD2 CASSFPSGSFPNTGELFF TGTGCCAGCAGCTTTCCTAGCGGGAGTTTCCCGAACACCGGGGAGCTGTTTTTT
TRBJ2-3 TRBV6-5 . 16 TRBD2 CASSEVVAGAGDTQYF TGTGCCAGCAGTGAGGTTGTAGCGGGAGCAGGGGATACGCAGTATTTT
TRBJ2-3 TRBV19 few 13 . CASSTPRGDTQYF TGTGCCAGTAGTACACCTCGTGGGGATACGCAGTATTTT
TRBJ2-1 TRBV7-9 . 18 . CASSPIIPIRSSYNEQFF TGTGCCAGCAGCCCCATCATCCCAATCAGAAGCTCCTACAATGAGCAGTTCTTC
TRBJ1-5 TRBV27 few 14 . CASQAPGANQPQHF TGTGCCAGCCAAGCTCCGGGGGCCAATCAGCCCCAGCATTTT
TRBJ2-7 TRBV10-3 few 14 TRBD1 CAISPGTGDDEQYF TGTGCCATCAGTCCCGGGACAGGGGACGACGAGCAGTACTTC
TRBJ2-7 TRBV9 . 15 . CASSVGGDAIYEQYF TGTGCCAGCAGCGTAGGCGGCGACGCCATCTACGAGCAGTACTTC
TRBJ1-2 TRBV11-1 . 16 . CASGPRRGNFADGYTF TGTGCCAGCGGACCCCGGCGGGGGAATTTTGCGGATGGCTACACCTTC
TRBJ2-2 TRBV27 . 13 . CASADLNTGELFF TGTGCCAGCGCGGACTTGAACACCGGGGAGCTGTTTTTT
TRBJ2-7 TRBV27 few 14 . CASSSGQGVYEQYF TGTGCCAGCAGTTCGGGGCAGGGTGTCTACGAGCAGTACTTC
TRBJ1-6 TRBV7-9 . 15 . CASSLGSSYNSPLHF TGTGCCAGCAGCCTAGGCAGCTCCTATAATTCACCCCTCCACTTT
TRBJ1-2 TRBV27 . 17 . CASSLTGSFPVLYGYTF TGTGCCAGCAGTTTAACAGGGAGTTTTCCCGTTTTGTATGGCTACACCTTC
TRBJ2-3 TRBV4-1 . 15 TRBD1 CASSLGQVSTDTQYF TGCGCCAGCAGCCTCGGACAGGTCAGCACAGATACGCAGTATTTT
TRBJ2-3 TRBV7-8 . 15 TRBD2 CASSKLAGVANTQYF TGTGCCAGCAGTAAACTAGCGGGAGTCGCAAATACGCAGTATTTT
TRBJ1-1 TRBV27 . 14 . CASSLAVGYTEAFF TGTGCCAGCAGTTTAGCCGTCGGGTACACTGAAGCTTTCTTT
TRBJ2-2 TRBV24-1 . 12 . CSISENTGDTFF TGTTCCATCAGTGAAAACACCGGGGATACGTTTTTT
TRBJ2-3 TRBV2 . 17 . CASSEAPTSRYTDTQYF TGTGCCAGCAGTGAAGCGCCAACTAGCAGATACACAGATACGCAGTATTTT
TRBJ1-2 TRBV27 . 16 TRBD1 CASSLLYQGAGYGYTF TGTGCCAGCAGTTTATTATATCAGGGGGCCGGCTATGGCTACACCTTC
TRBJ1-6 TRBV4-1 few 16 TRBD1 CASSGRDRGYNSPLHF TGCGCCAGCAGCGGACGGGACAGGGGATATAATTCACCCCTCCACTTT
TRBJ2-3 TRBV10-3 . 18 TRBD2 CAISESTRASGATDTQYF TGTGCCATCAGTGAGTCGACTCGGGCTAGCGGGGCCACAGATACGCAGTATTTT
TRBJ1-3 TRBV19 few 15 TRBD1 CASASGTAPRNTIYF TGTGCCAGTGCCTCGGGGACAGCTCCTCGAAACACCATATATTTT
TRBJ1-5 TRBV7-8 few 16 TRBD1 CASSLARQGEFQPQHF TGTGCCAGCAGCTTAGCTCGGCAGGGGGAATTTCAGCCCCAGCATTTT
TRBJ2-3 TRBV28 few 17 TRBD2 CASSNLGVAGGADTQYF TGTGCCAGCAGTAACCTTGGGGTAGCGGGAGGGGCAGATACGCAGTATTTT
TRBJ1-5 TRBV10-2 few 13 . CASSDGADQPQHF TGCGCCAGCAGTGACGGGGCTGATCAGCCCCAGCATTTT
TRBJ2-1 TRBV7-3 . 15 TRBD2 CASSPGTSGYNEQFF TGTGCCAGCAGCCCTGGGACTAGCGGTTACAATGAGCAGTTCTTC
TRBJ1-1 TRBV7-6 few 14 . CASSPPVSHFEAFF TGTGCCAGCAGCCCGCCAGTATCCCACTTTGAAGCTTTCTTT
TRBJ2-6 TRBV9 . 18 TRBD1 CASSVNPRTGAGANVLTF TGTGCCAGCAGCGTAAATCCCCGGACAGGGGCTGGGGCCAACGTCCTGACTTTC
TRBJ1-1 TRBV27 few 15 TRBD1 CASSFGTGVLTEAFF TGTGCCAGCAGTTTCGGGACAGGGGTTCTCACTGAAGCTTTCTTT
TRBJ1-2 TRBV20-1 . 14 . CSARGRDRNYGYTF TGCAGTGCTAGAGGACGGGACCGTAACTATGGCTACACCTTC
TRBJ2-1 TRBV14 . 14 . CASSPKGEGNEQFF TGTGCCAGCAGCCCTAAGGGGGAGGGGAATGAGCAGTTCTTC
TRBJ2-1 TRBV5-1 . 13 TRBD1 CASKGDSYNEQFF TGCGCCAGCAAAGGGGACAGCTACAATGAGCAGTTCTTC
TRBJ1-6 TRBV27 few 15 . CASSLIYSGDSPLHF TGTGCCAGCAGTTTGATTTACAGCGGGGATTCACCCCTCCACTTT
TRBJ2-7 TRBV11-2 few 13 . CASSPGMNYEQYF TGTGCCAGCAGCCCCGGAATGAATTACGAGCAGTACTTC
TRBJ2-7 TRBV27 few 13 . CASSTSRSYEQYF TGTGCCAGCAGTACTAGCAGATCCTACGAGCAGTACTTC
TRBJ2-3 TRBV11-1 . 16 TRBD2 CASSLHPSGIQDTQYF TGTGCCAGCAGCTTACATCCTAGCGGGATTCAAGATACGCAGTATTTT
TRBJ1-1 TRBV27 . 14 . CASSLSQRYTEAFF TGTGCCAGCAGTTTATCCCAACGGTACACTGAAGCTTTCTTT
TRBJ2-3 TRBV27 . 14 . CASSYWRGTDTQYF TGTGCCAGCAGTTACTGGCGGGGTACAGATACGCAGTATTTT
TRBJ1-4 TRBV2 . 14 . CASSLTVNYEKLFF TGTGCCAGCAGTCTGACAGTCAACTATGAAAAACTGTTTTTT
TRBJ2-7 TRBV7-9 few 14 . CASSLTGTPYEQYF TGTGCCAGCAGCTTGACAGGGACTCCTTACGAGCAGTACTTC
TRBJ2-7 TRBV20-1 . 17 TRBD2 CSATGISGGPVPYEQYF TGCAGTGCTACCGGCATATCGGGGGGGCCGGTTCCCTACGAGCAGTACTTC
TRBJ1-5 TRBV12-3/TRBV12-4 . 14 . CASSFWAENQPQHF TGTGCCAGCAGTTTTTGGGCAGAAAATCAGCCCCAGCATTTT
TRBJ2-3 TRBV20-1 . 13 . CSARTGTTDTQYF TGCAGTGCGAGGACTGGAACCACAGATACGCAGTATTTT
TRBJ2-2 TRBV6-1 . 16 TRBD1 CASSSRDSLYTGELFF TGTGCCAGCAGCAGCCGGGACAGCCTCTACACCGGGGAGCTGTTTTTT
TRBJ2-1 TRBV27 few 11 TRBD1 CASSFQDREFF TGTGCCAGCAGTTTCCAGGACAGGGAGTTCTTC
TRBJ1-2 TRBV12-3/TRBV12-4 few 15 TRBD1 CASSLSAADRDGYTF TGTGCCAGCAGCTTAAGCGCCGCGGACAGGGACGGCTACACCTTC
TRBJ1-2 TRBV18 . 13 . CASSPPGPDGYTF TGTGCCAGCTCACCACCGGGACCAGATGGCTACACCTTC
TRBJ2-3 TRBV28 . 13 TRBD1 CASSTRGRDTQYF TGTGCCAGCAGTACCAGGGGGCGCGATACGCAGTATTTT
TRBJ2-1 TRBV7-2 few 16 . CASSQPSSGSYNEQFF TGTGCCAGCAGCCAGCCCTCATCGGGATCCTACAATGAGCAGTTCTTC
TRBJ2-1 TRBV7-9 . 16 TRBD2 CASSLHGASGDYEQFF TGTGCCAGCAGCTTACACGGGGCTAGCGGGGACTATGAGCAGTTCTTC
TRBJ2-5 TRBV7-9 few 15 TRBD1 CASSGTGGWGETQYF TGTGCCAGCAGCGGTACAGGGGGCTGGGGTGAGACCCAGTACTTC